The rows below give T cell receptor beta chains drawn from one sample of a study of tumour-infiltrating T cells in Burkitt lymphoma. Profiling relied on immunoSEQ multiplex PCR, and the TCRdb table lists in-frame clones only, not all of them. This table has some 15,000 clones, around four fifths appearing once. The sequencing sample was made of tumor tissue. These receptors were collected from a human donor with diffuse large B-cell lymphoma. Both conserved end residues are part of each CDR3. D genes are given only for firm matches. The size field is filled for only some rows; it gives once, few, many or a size class.

V gene	clone size	J gene	D gene	CDR3 DNA	CDR3 protein
TRBV29-1	-	TRBJ2-1	-	TGCAGCGTTGTAGGGGGAGGAGAGCAGTTCTTC	CSVVGGGEQFF
TRBV7-3	-	TRBJ2-2	-	TGTGCCAGCAGCCAATCCGCGGGGGGGGAGCTGTTTTTT	CASSQSAGGELFF
TRBV2	-	TRBJ2-3	TRBD1	TGTGCCAGCAGCGGGACAGGGGGTAGTGATACGCAGTATTTT	CASSGTGGSDTQYF
TRBV2	once	TRBJ1-1	-	TGTGCCAGCAGTGAATTACTAAACGGGGACACTGAAGCTTTCTTT	CASSELLNGDTEAFF
TRBV19	-	TRBJ1-6	-	TGTGCCAGTATCGGAGGGGTTGGTTCACCCCTCCACTTT	CASIGGVGSPLHF
TRBV7-2	-	TRBJ2-3	-	TGTGCCAGCAGCTTAGATGGCACAGATACGCAGTATTTT	CASSLDGTDTQYF
TRBV7-9	-	TRBJ1-2	TRBD1	TGTGCCAGCAGCTTAGCAGGGACAGAAGACTATGGCTACACCTTC	CASSLAGTEDYGYTF
TRBV18	-	TRBJ2-7	-	TGTGCCAGCTCAAAGGACGGGGGGCAGTACTTC	CASSKDGGQYF
TRBV20-1	-	TRBJ1-1	-	TGCAGTGCTAGAGATTACACTGAAGCTTTCTTT	CSARDYTEAFF
TRBV2	-	TRBJ1-2	-	TGTGCCAGCAGTGAACAGGGCGGCTACACCTTC	CASSEQGGYTF
TRBV2	-	TRBJ2-7	-	TGTGCCAGCAGTGATTTTTTCTCAGGGGACTACGAGCAGTACTTC	CASSDFFSGDYEQYF
TRBV10-1	-	TRBJ2-3	-	TGCGCCAGCACCCCTGGGGAGAAAGATACGCAGTATTTT	CASTPGEKDTQYF
TRBV20-1	-	TRBJ2-3	-	TGCAGTGCTAGAATTGGGGATACGCAGTATTTT	CSARIGDTQYF
TRBV5-6	-	TRBJ1-1	-	TGTGCCAGCAGCTTGGGTACCATGGACACTGAAGCTTTCTTT	CASSLGTMDTEAFF
TRBV4-3	once	TRBJ1-2	-	TGCGCCAGCAGCCAAGATTTGGGGAACTATTGGAGTGGCTACACCTTC	CASSQDLGNYWSGYTF
TRBV6-5	-	TRBJ1-5	-	TGTGCCAGCAGTTACTCGTCGGTTAGCAATCAGCCCCAGCATTTT	CASSYSSVSNQPQHF
TRBV2	-	TRBJ2-1	-	TGTGCCAGCAGTGAAGGACTAACCCTCGACAATGAGCAGTTCTTC	CASSEGLTLDNEQFF
TRBV27	-	TRBJ2-7	TRBD1	TGTGCCAGCAGTCTTACGGGGACAGGGGTCTGGGAGCAGTACTTC	CASSLTGTGVWEQYF